This T cell receptor (beta chain) derives from a study of breast tumors, draining lymph nodes, adjacent tissues. Trimming took 4 bases from V and 8 from J, leaving 15 bases between them. Germline V gene sequence: CDR1 SGHDT, CDR2 YYEEEE. This CDR3 is 13 amino acids long. TCRdb reanalysed the multiplex PCR reads using MiXCR and keeps one entry per CDR3 protein. The sample carries 23,000 or so distinct CDR3 sequences, about 61% recorded once. The specimen sequenced was tumor-adjacent breast tissue. The genes are TRBV5-6 and TRBJ2-5; possible D gene TRBD2, 6 bases. The sequence was obtained from a female donor with breast cancer. Some clones in this sample may be carry-over from other donors' samples. The CDR3 here is CASSKDWGDTQYF. The CDR3 DNA reads as TGTGCCAGCAGCAAGGACTGGGGGGATACCCAGTACTTC.